This T cell receptor (beta chain) was recovered during a study of cytomegalovirus exposure and HLA in healthy donors. Whole-study results and caveats: Later work showed greater clonal expansion in HLA-associated TCR beta chains than in equally common others. The CMV antigen specificity of a few CMV-associated chains was confirmed through in vitro analysis.

The V end was cut by 1 base, the J end by 3 bases, with 10 bases between. CDR1 is SGDLS and CDR2 is YYNGEE in the germline V gene. The CDR3 totals 14 residues. Samples came from healthy bone marrow donors. Amplification used 60 Vbeta primers and 13 Jbeta primers. The method was immunoSEQ multiplex PCR; TCRdb's version includes in-frame clones alone and lacks a portion of them. Among 140,000 to 150,000 clones listed, 82% were seen once. This clone was detected only once. Its antigen is undetermined. The source is a woman aged 55-75 years in good health and CMV-seropositive. The V call is TRBV9, the J call TRBJ1-1, with D tentatively TRBD1 (6 bases). Sample: PBMCs. The chain's CDR3 is CASSVQGRDTEAFF. The CDR3 DNA follows: TGTGCCAGCAGCGTACAGGGGCGTGACACTGAAGCTTTCTTT. Using reference TRBV9 and TRBJ1-1 for the parts outside the CDR3, the full variable domain is DSGVTQTPKHLITATGQRVTLRCSPRSGDLSVYWYQQSLDQGLQFLIQYYNGEERAKGNILERFSAQQFPDLHSELNLSSLELGDSALYFCASSVQGRDTEAFFGQGTRLTVV.